What follows are 20 T cell receptor beta chains derived from one specimen sequenced in a study of neoadjuvant nivolumab and ipilimumab in lung cancer (dated by TCRdb to 2018 to 2020). Receptor libraries were prepared by the immunoSEQ multiplex PCR assay. This immuneACCESS table, as held by TCRdb, lists in-frame sequences with V and J called but not all clones. Of the missing ones, under half trace to an unresolved V gene in checked studies; the others have no known cause. This sample lists about 9,700 clones; about 74% were detected once. 7.5% of the sample is taken by the ten largest. The time point label on this specimen signifies: at surgical resection after neoadjuvant nivolumab +/- ipilimumab. The source was tumor tissue, collected after neoadjuvant nivolumab, alone or with ipilimumab, at or shortly before surgery. Every receptor here comes from an adult with non-small cell lung cancer. Some clones in this sample may be carry-over from other donors' samples.

The V and J genes are TRBV5-1 and TRBJ1-2, with D perhaps matching TRBD1 (6 bases). The CDR3 is 15 amino acids. CDR1 and CDR2 from the germline V gene are SGHRS and YFSETQ. V lost 3 bases and J lost 2, with 14 bases in between. CDR3: CASSSTGIGNYGYTF. The CDR3 nucleotides are TGCGCCAGCAGCTCGACAGGAATCGGGAACTATGGCTACACCTTC.

This rearrangement joins TRBV7-2 to TRBJ2-7; 12 bases match TRBD1. V shed 5 bases, J shed 5 bases, and the junction held 10 bases outside the gene matches. Germline-derived CDR1 and CDR2 are SGHTA and FQGNSA. This CDR3 is 16 amino acids long. The CDR3 spells CASSITGTGGYHEQYF. Written as DNA, the CDR3 is TGTGCCAGCAGCATTACCGGGACAGGGGGCTACCACGAGCAGTACTTC.

This clone was detected only once. This chain joins TRBV6-5 and TRBJ1-6, with D unresolved. From germline, CDR1 is MNHEY and CDR2 SVGAGI. Trimming left V 0 bases short and J 3 bases short, with 9 bases between. The CDR3 sequence is 16 residues long. The CDR3 loop is CASSYSKGHYNSPLHF. CDR3 bases: TGTGCCAGCAGTTACTCGAAGGGTCACTATAATTCACCCCTCCACTTT.

The chain has TRBV27 and TRBJ1-2, with D possibly TRBD1 on 5 matching bases. There are 14 residues in the CDR3. Trimming pared 2 bases from V and 5 bases from J, leaving 12 bases between. Germline V gene sequence: CDR1 MNHEY, CDR2 SMNVEV (reference sequence). DNA of the CDR3: TGTGCCAGCAGTTTAAATGCAGGGCTGTATGGCTACACCTTC. Translated, it gives CASSLNAGLYGYTF.

A few counts support this clone. The chain links TRBV15 to TRBJ1-5; no clear D gene. Per the germline V gene, CDR1 is LNHNV and CDR2 is YYDKDF (reference sequence). V lost 0 bases, J lost 4 bases, and 4 bases lay in between. This CDR3 is 13 amino acids long. In nucleotides, the CDR3 is TGTGCCACCAGCAGAGATCAGAATCAGCCCCAGCATTTT. Protein product: CATSRDQNQPQHF.

This clone was recorded only once. The gene calls are TRBV18 and TRBJ1-5, with D unclear. The CDR3 spans 13 residues. The germline V gene encodes CDR1 KGHSH and CDR2 LQKENI. Trimming left V 2 bases short and J 1 base short, with 3 bases between. The CDR3 sequence is CASSPGSNQPQHF. CDR3 DNA sequence: TGTGCCAGCTCACCAGGGAGCAATCAGCCCCAGCATTTT.

This clone was detected only once. CDR3 protein: CASSLEGQGRGVDGYTF. The CDR3 nucleotides read TGTGCCAGCAGCTTGGAAGGACAGGGGCGTGGGGTGGATGGCTACACCTTC. This rearrangement joins TRBV5-4 to TRBJ1-2; TRBD1 matches at 9 bases. CDR3 length equals 17 residues. Per the germline V gene, CDR1 is SGHNT and CDR2 is YYREEE (reference sequence). V lost 0 bases to trimming and J lost 6 bases; unmatched junction nucleotides: 12.

This chain links TRBV7-8 with TRBJ2-7; 10 bases fit TRBD1. Germline V gene sequence: CDR1 SGHVS, CDR2 FQNEAQ. This CDR3 has 16 residues. Trimming removed 2 bases from V and 4 bases from J; junction bases left unmatched: 8. This chain's CDR3 is CASSLTGTGVAYEQYF. In DNA, the CDR3 is TGTGCCAGCAGCTTAACTGGGACAGGGGTTGCTTACGAGCAGTACTTC.

CDR3 region: CASSPQELTGLSSYEQYF. The CDR3 coding sequence is TGTGCCAGCTCACCACAAGAATTGACAGGGCTCAGCTCCTACGAGCAGTACTTC. The chain links TRBV18 to TRBJ2-7, with 7 bases fitting TRBD1. CDR3 size: 18 residues. V gave up 1 base and J gave up 0 bases; unmatched junction bases: 12. Germline-derived CDR1 and CDR2 are KGHSH and LQKENI.

This chain connects TRBV10-3 to TRBJ2-2, with D uncertain. Germline CDR1 is ENHRY and CDR2 is SYGVKD. V lost 0 bases and J lost 1, with 6 bases in between. The CDR3 is made up of 15 amino acids. The CDR3 sequence is CAISESIRNTGELFF. The CDR3 DNA reads TGTGCCATCAGTGAGTCGATTAGGAACACCGGGGAGCTGTTTTTT.

The chain recombines TRBV30 with TRBJ2-7; 7 bases are shared with TRBD2. The V segment lost 0 bases and the J segment 4 bases; nucleotides outside the gene matches: 6. Per the germline V gene, CDR1 is GTSNPN and CDR2 is SVGIG (reference sequence). The CDR3 covers 14 residues. The CDR3 nucleotides are TGTGCCTGGAGTGTACAGGAGGGAGGGTACGAGCAGTACTTC. Translated, it gives CAWSVQEGGYEQYF.

The chain carries TRBV7-2 and TRBJ1-3; D call uncertain. CDR1 is SGHTA, CDR2 FQGNSA, per germline. V was cut by 5 bases and J by 0 bases, with 8 bases left in between. The CDR3 is 14 residues long. The CDR3: CASSLKSSGNTIYF. The CDR3 DNA reads as TGTGCCAGCAGCCTCAAGAGCTCTGGAAACACCATATATTTT.

This clone has just one count. The CDR3 loop reads CASSLQGNTEAFF. The CDR3 DNA reads as TGTGCCAGCAGCTTACAGGGGAACACTGAAGCTTTCTTT. The chain uses TRBV7-2 and TRBJ1-1; the D gene is possibly TRBD1 (5 bases). Germline V gene lookup returns CDR1 SGHTA and CDR2 FQGNSA. The CDR3 is 13 amino acids. V lost 2 bases and J lost 1, with 5 bases in between.

The chain combines TRBV6-1 with TRBJ1-5; D is unresolved. Trimming shortened V by 0 bases and J by 1 base, and 10 bases separated the two germline ends. The CDR3 length is 16 residues. Germline CDR1 MNHNS, CDR2 SASEGT. CDR3 region: CASSEAYGISNQPQHF. The CDR3 region has the DNA TGTGCCAGCAGTGAAGCCTACGGCATCAGCAATCAGCCCCAGCATTTT.

By share of the sample, this clone is medium-sized. This chain uses TRBV28 with TRBJ1-2; 8 bases are shared with TRBD1. V lost 2 bases and J lost 3; bases outside the gene matches: 2. This CDR3 region has 14 residues. Germline values: CDR1 MDHEN, CDR2 SYDVKM. The CDR3 loop reads CASSLGQGYYGYTF. The CDR3 nucleotides read TGTGCCAGCAGTTTAGGACAGGGTTACTATGGCTACACCTTC.

The sample holds a few counts of this clone. V and J are TRBV10-3 and TRBJ2-7, with TRBD1 identical over 7 bases. Per germline, CDR1 ENHRY and CDR2 SYGVKD. V lost 6 bases, J lost 7 bases, and 12 bases stayed unmatched. The CDR3 extends over 14 amino acids. CDR3 sequence (DNA): TGTGCCATCAGCGCCGGGACAGTTCTGAGGGAGCAGTACTTC. Its protein product is CAISAGTVLREQYF.

This chain connects TRBV27 to TRBJ1-2; D remains ambiguous. Trimming pared 6 bases from V and 0 bases from J, leaving 17 bases between. The CDR3 has 16 residues. Germline assignment: CDR1 MNHEY and CDR2 SMNVEV (reference sequence). The CDR3 DNA sequence: TGTGCCAGCAGCGTAAGGCACAACCTAGCTAACTATGGCTACACCTTC. Translating it yields CASSVRHNLANYGYTF.

The V gene is TRBV7-9, the J gene TRBJ2-2; possible D gene TRBD1, 5 bases. The CDR3 spans 15 residues. In germline, CDR1 is SEHNR, CDR2 FQNEAQ (reference sequence). V lost 4 bases and J lost 5, with 14 bases in between. The CDR3 sequence is CASSSQGTRTGELFF. In nucleotides, the CDR3 is TGTGCCAGCAGCTCTCAGGGTACCCGGACCGGGGAGCTGTTTTTT.

V usage is TRBV11-1 and J usage is TRBJ1-6, with a tentative D call TRBD1 (6 bases). The CDR3 has 14 amino acids. V dropped 2 bases and J dropped 4 bases, with 6 bases sitting between them. Germline CDR1 SGHAT, CDR2 FQDESV (reference sequence). The CDR3 region is CASSLQGYNSPLHF. CDR3 DNA sequence: TGTGCCAGCAGCTTACAGGGGTATAATTCACCCCTCCACTTT.

The chain employs TRBV6-5 and TRBJ1-6, with D unclear. The V and J ends lost 5 bases and 6 bases respectively, with 8 bases between them. The CDR3 loop spans 13 amino acids. Per the germline V gene, CDR1 is MNHEY and CDR2 is SVGAGI. In nucleotides, the CDR3 is TGTGCCAGCAGTCTCCGACTTAATTCACCCCTCCACTTT. Encoded protein: CASSLRLNSPLHF.